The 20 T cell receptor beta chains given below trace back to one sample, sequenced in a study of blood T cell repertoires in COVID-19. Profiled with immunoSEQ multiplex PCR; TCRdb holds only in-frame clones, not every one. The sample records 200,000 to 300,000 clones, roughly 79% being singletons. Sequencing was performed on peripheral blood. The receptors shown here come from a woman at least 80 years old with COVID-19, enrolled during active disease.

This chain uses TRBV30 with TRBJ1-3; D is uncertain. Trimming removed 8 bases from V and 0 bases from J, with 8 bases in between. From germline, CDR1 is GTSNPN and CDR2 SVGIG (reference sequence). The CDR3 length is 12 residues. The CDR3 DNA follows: TGTGCCCAAACCAGCTCTGGAAACACCATATATTTT. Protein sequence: CAQTSSGNTIYF.

The CDR3 region has the DNA TGTGCCAGCAGCCCGCACAGGGGCGGTATGGAAAAACTGTTTTTT. It codes for CASSPHRGGMEKLFF. The rearrangement uses TRBV9 and TRBJ1-4; 7 bases agree with TRBD1. This CDR3 has 15 amino acids. Germline trimming cut 4 bases from V and 8 bases from J; bases unmatched to any gene: 11. The germline CDR1 and CDR2 sequences are SGDLS and YYNGEE.

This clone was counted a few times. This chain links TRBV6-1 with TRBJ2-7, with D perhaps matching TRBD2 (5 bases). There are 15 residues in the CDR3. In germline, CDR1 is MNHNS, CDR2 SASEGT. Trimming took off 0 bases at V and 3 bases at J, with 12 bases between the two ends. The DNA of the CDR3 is TGTGCCAGCAGTGAAGCGTCCGAGGGCGGCTACGAGCAGTACTTC. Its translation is CASSEASEGGYEQYF.

The CDR3: CASSLMGGETQYF. CDR3 nucleotides: TGTGCCAGCAGTCTGATGGGGGGAGAGACCCAGTACTTC. The chain has TRBV12-3 or TRBV12-4 and TRBJ2-5, with D perhaps TRBD2 (6 bases). This CDR3 is built from 13 residues. Trimming took off 5 bases at V and 4 bases at J, with 11 bases between the two ends.

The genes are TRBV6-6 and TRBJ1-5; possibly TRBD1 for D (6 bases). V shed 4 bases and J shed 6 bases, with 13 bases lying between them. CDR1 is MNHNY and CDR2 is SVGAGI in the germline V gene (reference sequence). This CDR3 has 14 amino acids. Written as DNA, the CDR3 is TGTGCCAGCAGTTCACCCACAGGGACTCAGCCCCAGCATTTT. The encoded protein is CASSSPTGTQPQHF.

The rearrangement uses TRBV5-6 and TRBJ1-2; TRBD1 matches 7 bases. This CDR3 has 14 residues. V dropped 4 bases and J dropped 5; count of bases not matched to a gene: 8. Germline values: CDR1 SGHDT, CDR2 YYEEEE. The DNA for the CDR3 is TGTGCCAGCAGCACCGGGACAGACCGTTATGGCTACACCTTC. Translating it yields CASSTGTDRYGYTF.

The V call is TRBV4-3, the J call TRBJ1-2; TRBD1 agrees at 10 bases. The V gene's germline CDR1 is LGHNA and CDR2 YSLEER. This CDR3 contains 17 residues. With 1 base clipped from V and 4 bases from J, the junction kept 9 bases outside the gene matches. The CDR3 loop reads CASSQVDGTGVVYGYTF. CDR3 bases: TGCGCCAGCAGCCAAGTGGATGGGACAGGGGTAGTCTATGGCTACACCTTC.

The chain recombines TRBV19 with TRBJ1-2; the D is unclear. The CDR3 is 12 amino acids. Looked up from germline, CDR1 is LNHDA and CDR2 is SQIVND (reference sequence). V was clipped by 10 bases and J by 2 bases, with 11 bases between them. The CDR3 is CAISGVNYGYTF. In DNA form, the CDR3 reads TGTGCCATTAGCGGGGTGAACTATGGCTACACCTTC.

The DNA for the CDR3 is TGTGCCAGCAGCGTAGTGGTCGGGAGGAACAATGAGCAGTTCTTC. Its translation: CASSVVVGRNNEQFF. The chain links TRBV9 to TRBJ2-1, with TRBD2 identical over 7 bases. Germline V gives CDR1 SGDLS, CDR2 YYNGEE. CDR3 length: 15 residues. J was trimmed by 5 bases and V by 0 bases; bases with no gene match: 5.

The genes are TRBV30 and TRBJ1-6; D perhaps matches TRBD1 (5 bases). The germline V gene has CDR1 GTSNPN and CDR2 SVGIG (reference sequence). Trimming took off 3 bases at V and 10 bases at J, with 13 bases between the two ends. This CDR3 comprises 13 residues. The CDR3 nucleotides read TGTGCCTGGAGCATTTGGGGGGAATCACCCCTCCACTTT. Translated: CAWSIWGESPLHF.

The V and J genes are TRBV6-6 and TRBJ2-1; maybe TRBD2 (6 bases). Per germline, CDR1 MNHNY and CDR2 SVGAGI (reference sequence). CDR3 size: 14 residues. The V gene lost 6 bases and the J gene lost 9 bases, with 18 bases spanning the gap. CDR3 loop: CASSRDSNVIEQFF. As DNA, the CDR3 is TGTGCCAGCAGCCGGGACTCCAACGTGATTGAGCAGTTCTTC.

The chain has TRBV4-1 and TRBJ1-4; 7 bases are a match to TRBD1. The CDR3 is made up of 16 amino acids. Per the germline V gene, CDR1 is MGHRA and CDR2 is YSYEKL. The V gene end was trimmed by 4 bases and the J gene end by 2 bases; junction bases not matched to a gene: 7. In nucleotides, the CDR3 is TGCGCCAGCAGCCGAGGACAGGCGGGGACTAATGAAAAACTGTTTTTT. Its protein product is CASSRGQAGTNEKLFF.

CDR3 amino acids: CASSQKPGTEAFF. The CDR3 DNA follows: TGTGCCAGCAGCCAGAAACCGGGCACTGAAGCTTTCTTT. The genes are TRBV7-6 and TRBJ1-1, with D unclear. Germline CDR1 reads SGHVS; CDR2 reads FNYEAQ. This CDR3 has 13 residues. V was clipped by 5 bases and J by 4 bases, with 11 bases between them. Based on the CDR3 plus reference TRBV7-6 and TRBJ1-1, the full variable domain is GAGVSQSPRYKVTKRGQDVALRCDPISGHVSLYWYRQALGQGPEFLTYFNYEAQQDKSGLPNDRFSAERPEGSISTLTIQRTEQRDSAMYRCASSQKPGTEAFFGQGTRLTVV.

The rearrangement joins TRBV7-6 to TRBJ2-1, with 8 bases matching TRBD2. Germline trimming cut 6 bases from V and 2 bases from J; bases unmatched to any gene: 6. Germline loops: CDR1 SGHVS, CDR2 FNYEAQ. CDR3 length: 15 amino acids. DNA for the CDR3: TGTGCCAGCAGTCCGGGACTAGAACCCTACAATGAGCAGTTCTTC. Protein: CASSPGLEPYNEQFF.

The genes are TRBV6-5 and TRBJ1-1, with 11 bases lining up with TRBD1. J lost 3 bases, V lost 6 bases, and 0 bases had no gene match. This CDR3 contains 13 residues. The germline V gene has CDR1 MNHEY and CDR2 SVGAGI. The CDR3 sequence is CASRGQGDTEAFF. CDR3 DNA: TGTGCCAGCAGGGGACAGGGGGACACTGAAGCTTTCTTT.

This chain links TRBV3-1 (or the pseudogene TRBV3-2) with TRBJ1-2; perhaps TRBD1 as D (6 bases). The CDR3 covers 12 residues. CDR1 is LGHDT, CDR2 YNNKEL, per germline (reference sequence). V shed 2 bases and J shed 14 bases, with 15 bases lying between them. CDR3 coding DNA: TGTGCCAGCAGCCAAAGTACAGGGACGAGGACCTTC. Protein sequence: CASSQSTGTRTF.

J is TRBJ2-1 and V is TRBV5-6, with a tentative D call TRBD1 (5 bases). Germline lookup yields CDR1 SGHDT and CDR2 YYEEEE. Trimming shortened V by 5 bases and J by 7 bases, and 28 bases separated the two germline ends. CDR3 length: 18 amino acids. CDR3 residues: CASSSDRQGWYQPNEQFF. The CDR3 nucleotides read TGTGCCAGCAGTTCTGATCGGCAGGGATGGTACCAACCAAATGAGCAGTTCTTC. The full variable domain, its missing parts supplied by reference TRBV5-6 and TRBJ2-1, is DAGVTQSPTHLIKTRGQQVTLRCSPKSGHDTVSWYQQALGQGPQFIFQYYEEEERQRGNFPDRFSGHQFPNYSSELNVNALLLGDSALYLCASSSDRQGWYQPNEQFFGPGTRLTVL.

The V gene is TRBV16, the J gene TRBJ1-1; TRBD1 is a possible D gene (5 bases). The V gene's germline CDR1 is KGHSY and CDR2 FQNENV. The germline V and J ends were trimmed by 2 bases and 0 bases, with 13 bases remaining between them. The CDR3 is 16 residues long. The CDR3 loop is CASSQVVGGMNTEAFF. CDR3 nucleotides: TGTGCCAGCAGCCAAGTCGTGGGGGGGATGAACACTGAAGCTTTCTTT.

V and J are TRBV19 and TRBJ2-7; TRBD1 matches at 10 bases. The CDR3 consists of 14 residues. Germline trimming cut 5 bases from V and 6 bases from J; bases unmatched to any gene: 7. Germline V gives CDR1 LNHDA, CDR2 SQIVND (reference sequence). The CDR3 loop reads CASSLGQGSSEQYF. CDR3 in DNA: TGTGCCAGTAGTCTGGGACAGGGGAGCAGCGAGCAGTACTTC.

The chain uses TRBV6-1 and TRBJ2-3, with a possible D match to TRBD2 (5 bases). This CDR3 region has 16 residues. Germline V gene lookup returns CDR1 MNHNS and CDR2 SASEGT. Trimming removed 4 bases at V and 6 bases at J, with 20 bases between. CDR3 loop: CASSGTGLRRGDTQYF. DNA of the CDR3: TGTGCCAGCAGTGGAACGGGTCTCCGACGAGGGGATACGCAGTATTTT.